The 30 T cell receptor beta chains reported below all come from one sample, sequenced in a study of T cell responses to AZD1222 COVID-19 vaccine. The repertoire was sequenced with immunoSEQ multiplex PCR; TCRdb's copy has only in-frame clones and lacks some. The sample holds 120,000 to 150,000 clones, 88% seen once. Here the sequenced sample was peripheral blood, taken 28 days after the second dose of the MenACWY control vaccine. Receptor source: an adult who received the MenACWY meningococcal vaccine as a control.

The chain recombines TRBV2 with TRBJ2-5; 7 nucleotides line up with TRBD2. With 11 bases clipped from V and 4 bases from J, the junction kept 13 bases outside the gene matches. From germline, CDR1 is SNHLY and CDR2 FYNNEI. The CDR3 sequence is 14 residues long. The DNA of the CDR3 is TGTGCCTCCTCCCCTCGGGGCGGGGGAGAGACCCAGTACTTC. Translation gives CASSPRGGGETQYF.

This clone has a single count. CDR3 in amino acids: CASSPGQSETQYF. DNA of the CDR3: TGTGCCAGCAGCCCCGGGCAGTCAGAGACCCAGTACTTC. This rearrangement joins TRBV7-3 to TRBJ2-5; D unclear. This CDR3 has 13 amino acids. V was trimmed by 5 bases and J by 4 bases, leaving 11 bases between them. CDR1 SGHTA and CDR2 FQGTGA come from the germline V gene.

The rearrangement uses TRBV19 and TRBJ2-5; 8 positions match TRBD2. The CDR3 has 14 amino acids. Germline trimming cut 6 bases from V and 5 bases from J; bases unmatched to any gene: 8. Germline lookup yields CDR1 LNHDA and CDR2 SQIVND (reference sequence). CDR3 coding DNA: TGTGCCAGTAGACAAGCGGGAGTTTGGGAGACCCAGTACTTC. It codes for CASRQAGVWETQYF.

The CDR3 sequence: CASSSQTGQAFF. The CDR3 coding sequence is TGTGCCAGCAGTTCTCAGACAGGCCAAGCTTTCTTT. V usage is TRBV6-5 and J usage is TRBJ1-1, with TRBD1 as a possible D gene (6 bases). The germline gives CDR1 MNHEY, CDR2 SVGAGI. Between the trimmed V and J ends, which lost 4 bases and 9 bases, there was a span of 12 bases. This CDR3 has 12 residues.

This chain uses TRBV19 with TRBJ1-6, with D uncertain. Trimming cost V 5 bases and J 4 bases, with 9 bases left between them. Per germline, CDR1 LNHDA and CDR2 SQIVND (reference sequence). This CDR3 has 14 residues. CDR3 nucleotides: TGTGCCAGTAGTCCAGATAGATATAATTCACCCCTCCACTTT. It codes for CASSPDRYNSPLHF.

This chain joins TRBV4-1 and TRBJ1-4, with D unclear. Germline V gene lookup returns CDR1 MGHRA and CDR2 YSYEKL. V gave up 0 bases and J gave up 0 bases, with 8 bases separating them. This CDR3 has 16 amino acids. The CDR3 reads CASSQDSEATNEKLFF. CDR3 nucleotide sequence: TGCGCCAGCAGCCAAGATTCTGAGGCAACTAATGAAAAACTGTTTTTT.

This sequence joins TRBV7-6 and TRBJ1-5; D unresolved. Germline V gene data show CDR1 as SGHVS and CDR2 as FNYEAQ. The V end was cut by 1 base, the J end by 5 bases, with 9 bases between. This CDR3 is 14 amino acids long. DNA of the CDR3: TGTGCCAGCAGCTTAGGTCTTGCGGATCAGCCCCAGCATTTT. This gives the protein CASSLGLADQPQHF. The entire variable domain, with the rest obtained from reference TRBV7-6 and TRBJ1-5, is as follows: GAGVSQSPRYKVTKRGQDVALRCDPISGHVSLYWYRQALGQGPEFLTYFNYEAQQDKSGLPNDRFSAERPEGSISTLTIQRTEQRDSAMYRCASSLGLADQPQHFGDGTRLSIL.

The chain recombines TRBV5-5 with TRBJ2-3; 14 nucleotides agree with TRBD2. Germline trimming cut 4 bases from V and 3 bases from J; bases unmatched to any gene: 7. From germline, CDR1 is SGHKS and CDR2 YYEKEE (reference sequence). The CDR3 extends over 17 amino acids. The CDR3: CASSLTSGGDYTDTQYF. CDR3 nucleotides: TGTGCCAGCAGCCTGACTAGCGGGGGGGATTATACAGATACGCAGTATTTT.

CDR3 coding DNA: TGCAGCGTTAGGGGTCGGTTCATGAACACTGAAGCTTTCTTT. Its protein is CSVRGRFMNTEAFF. J is TRBJ1-1 and V is TRBV29-1, with D tentatively TRBD1 (5 bases). Per germline, CDR1 SQVTM and CDR2 ANQGSEA. This CDR3 region has 14 residues. The ends were cut back, 5 bases at V and 0 bases at J, with 13 bases in the middle.

This rearrangement joins TRBV6-5 to TRBJ1-1, with D perhaps TRBD1 (5 bases). The CDR3 is made up of 14 amino acids. The V gene's germline CDR1 is MNHEY and CDR2 SVGAGI. The germline V and J ends were trimmed by 10 bases and 1 base, with 16 bases remaining between them. Written as DNA, the CDR3 is TGTGCCACCTCCGGACACTACGGGAACACTGAAGCTTTCTTT. It translates to CATSGHYGNTEAFF.

Written as DNA, the CDR3 is TGCGCCAGCAGCTCGACAGGGGGGCAAGAGACCCAGTACTTC. Protein product: CASSSTGGQETQYF. J is TRBJ2-5 and V is TRBV5-1, with 9 bases aligning to TRBD1. Germline-derived CDR1 and CDR2 are SGHRS and YFSETQ. J lost 2 bases, V lost 3 bases, and 2 bases had no gene match. This CDR3 region has 14 residues.

The gene calls are TRBV29-1 and TRBJ1-5; D not certain. Germline CDR1 and CDR2: SQVTM and ANQGSEA. The V end lost 4 bases, the J end lost 0 bases, and 10 bases lay between the germline ends. This CDR3 spans 14 amino acids. The DNA of the CDR3 is TGCAGCGTTGGGTTTCAGAATAGCAATCAGCCCCAGCATTTT. This sequence encodes CSVGFQNSNQPQHF.

The chain recombines TRBV9 with TRBJ2-1; 7 bases fit TRBD1. The germline CDR1 and CDR2 sequences are SGDLS and YYNGEE. The CDR3 totals 16 residues. V was pared by 4 bases and J by 0 bases, with 7 bases of the junction left unmatched. CDR3 region: CASSKGAASSYNEQFF. CDR3 nucleotide sequence: TGTGCCAGCAGCAAGGGGGCGGCAAGCTCCTACAATGAGCAGTTCTTC.

The rearrangement uses TRBV18 and TRBJ2-1; D remains unclear. Germline values: CDR1 KGHSH, CDR2 LQKENI. The V end was cut by 8 bases, the J end by 8 bases, with 7 bases between. CDR3 length equals 10 residues. The CDR3 nucleotides are TGTGCCAGCGCCGGCGATGAGCAGTTCTTC. As protein: CASAGDEQFF.

The chain couples TRBV5-1 to TRBJ1-4; 10 bases are a match to TRBD1. V shed 4 bases and J 8 bases; nucleotides not matched to a gene: 11. CDR1 SGHRS and CDR2 YFSETQ come from the germline V gene. This CDR3 has 16 amino acids. The CDR3 protein is CASSGSGQGGREKLFF. DNA of the CDR3: TGCGCCAGCAGCGGGTCTGGACAGGGGGGACGGGAAAAACTGTTTTTT. Together with reference TRBV5-1 and TRBJ1-4, the CDR3 gives the full variable domain: KAGVTQTPRYLIKTRGQQVTLSCSPISGHRSVSWYQQTPGQGLQFLFEYFSETQRNKGNFPGRFSGRQFSNSRSEMNVSTLELGDSALYLCASSGSGQGGREKLFFGSGTQLSVL.

This chain uses TRBV7-2 with TRBJ1-2; 7 positions agree with TRBD1. CDR3 length: 16 amino acids. Germline V gene lookup returns CDR1 SGHTA and CDR2 FQGNSA. J lost 1 base, V lost 1 base, and 6 bases had no gene match. The CDR3 reads CASSLDWTGINYGYTF. The CDR3, as DNA: TGTGCCAGCAGCTTAGATTGGACAGGCATTAACTATGGCTACACCTTC.

V usage is TRBV29-1 and J usage is TRBJ2-3; TRBD1 or TRBD2 may be the D gene (5 bases each). This CDR3 has 13 amino acids. In germline, CDR1 is SQVTM, CDR2 ANQGSEA. With 3 bases removed from V and 6 bases from J, the gap between germline ends came to 13 bases. This CDR3 reads CSVDEGIGDTQYF. Written as DNA, the CDR3 is TGCAGCGTTGACGAGGGGATTGGCGATACGCAGTATTTT.

V and J are TRBV24-1 and TRBJ1-5, with a weak D call TRBD1 (5 bases). V was trimmed by 4 bases and J by 7 bases, leaving 7 bases between them. Germline CDR1 and CDR2: KGHDR and SFDVKD. This CDR3 region has 12 residues. Written as DNA, the CDR3 is TGTGCCACCAGTGACAACAGGCAGCCCCAGCATTTT. Protein: CATSDNRQPQHF.

This rearrangement joins TRBV4-1 to TRBJ2-1; 9 bases are shared with TRBD2. Trimming took 1 base from V and 9 from J; bases not matched to a gene: 7. Germline assignment: CDR1 MGHRA and CDR2 YSYEKL. There are 15 residues in the CDR3. CDR3 in amino acids: CASSQVIAGAREQFF. DNA of the CDR3: TGCGCCAGCAGCCAAGTAATAGCGGGAGCTCGTGAGCAGTTCTTC.

The chain recombines TRBV11-3 with TRBJ2-3; D is possibly TRBD2 (5 bases). This CDR3 has 13 residues. Trimming took off 3 bases at V and 7 bases at J, with 11 bases between the two ends. Looked up from germline, CDR1 is SGHNT and CDR2 is YENEEA. The CDR3 DNA sequence: TGTGCCAGCAGCTTGCCCGGGGAATATACGCAGTATTTT. It yields the protein CASSLPGEYTQYF.

The chain is built from TRBV9 and TRBJ2-3; D assignment may be TRBD1 or TRBD2 (5 bases each). The CDR3 contains 14 residues. Germline values: CDR1 SGDLS, CDR2 YYNGEE. V gave up 0 bases and J gave up 6 bases, with 11 bases separating them. CDR3 in DNA: TGTGCCAGCAGCGTAGCGGGACGGGCTGATACGCAGTATTTT. Encoded protein: CASSVAGRADTQYF.

This sequence joins TRBV5-6 and TRBJ2-2, with D tentatively TRBD2 (5 bases). The CDR3 is made up of 16 amino acids. Germline CDR1 SGHDT, CDR2 YYEEEE. With 5 bases removed from V and 1 base from J, the gap between germline ends came to 15 bases. CDR3 loop: CASSFFIRGNTGELFF. Written as DNA, the CDR3 is TGTGCCAGCAGTTTCTTCATACGGGGGAACACCGGGGAGCTGTTTTTT.

The chain carries TRBV20-1 and TRBJ2-1; D is ambiguous. Looked up from germline, CDR1 is DFQATT and CDR2 is SNEGSKA (reference sequence). The CDR3 runs to 13 residues. Trimming stripped 3 bases from V and 7 bases from J, with 13 bases between. The CDR3 DNA follows: TGCAGTGCTAGTCGGCCTCAGCTAAATGAGCAGTTCTTC. Translating gives CSASRPQLNEQFF.

This chain links TRBV6-5 with TRBJ1-5; D gene ambiguous. The V end lost 3 bases, the J end lost 3 bases, and 15 bases lay between the germline ends. The length of the CDR3 is 16 residues. CDR1 is MNHEY and CDR2 is SVGAGI in the germline V gene. CDR3 loop: CASSYPSEGPNQPQHF. CDR3 sequence (DNA): TGTGCCAGCAGTTATCCCTCGGAAGGTCCCAATCAGCCCCAGCATTTT.

The chain uses TRBV11-3 and TRBJ2-7; no reliable D call. The V end was cut by 2 bases, the J end by 0 bases, with 8 bases between. The germline V gene encodes CDR1 SGHNT and CDR2 YENEEA. The CDR3 loop spans 14 amino acids. The CDR3 reads CASSLTVLSYEQYF. The CDR3 DNA reads as TGTGCCAGCAGCTTAACAGTCCTCTCCTACGAGCAGTACTTC.

This clone was seen once. The chain recombines TRBV7-3 with TRBJ1-6, with 7 bases that match TRBD1. V dropped 5 bases and J dropped 7; count of bases not matched to a gene: 5. This CDR3 region has 14 residues. Per the germline V gene, CDR1 is SGHTA and CDR2 is FQGTGA. This CDR3 reads CASSPGTANSPLHF. DNA of the CDR3: TGTGCCAGCAGCCCAGGGACAGCCAATTCACCCCTCCACTTT.

This chain uses TRBV6-2 or TRBV6-3 with TRBJ1-5; D not resolved. CDR3 size: 13 residues. Germline assignment: CDR1 MNHEY and CDR2 SVGEGT. V gave up 3 bases and J gave up 3 bases, with 6 bases separating them. The CDR3 nucleotides are TGTGCCAGCAGTTATGACATCAATCAGCCCCAGCATTTT. Protein product: CASSYDINQPQHF.

In DNA, the CDR3 is TGTGCCAGCAGCTTGAGGGTCTCACTCTCCTACAATGAGCAGTTCTTC. Residues: CASSLRVSLSYNEQFF. This chain links TRBV5-6 with TRBJ2-1; no reliable D call. CDR3 length: 16 amino acids. The ends were cut back, 1 base at V and 0 bases at J, with 11 bases in the middle. The V gene's germline CDR1 is SGHDT and CDR2 YYEEEE.

CDR3 residues: CASSKEGYRLAKNIQYF. CDR3 coding DNA: TGTGCCAGCAGCAAAGAGGGGTACAGATTAGCCAAAAACATTCAGTACTTC. This chain links TRBV21-1 with TRBJ2-4; TRBD1 is the table's D call, not checked against the DNA. TRBV21-1 is marked as a pseudogene. This CDR3 region has 17 residues.

J is TRBJ1-4 and V is TRBV7-9; TRBD1 matches 11 bases. Germline V gene sequence: CDR1 SEHNR, CDR2 FQNEAQ (reference sequence). Losses at the gene ends were 5 bases for V and 8 bases for J; bases not matched to a gene: 7. The CDR3 is made up of 15 amino acids. The CDR3 nucleotides are TGTGCCAGCAGCCGGCCCGGGACAGGGGGAGAAAAACTGTTTTTT. This translates into CASSRPGTGGEKLFF.